This passage covers 26 T cell receptor beta chains from one sample sequenced in a study of blood T cell repertoires in COVID-19 (dated by TCRdb to 2018 to 2021). The library came from the immunoSEQ multiplex PCR assay. TCRdb retrieved this table from immuneACCESS and kept in-frame rearrangements only. Not all clones are present; in checked studies, unresolved V genes account for under half, and no reason is known for the remainder. The sample table shows roughly 280,000 clones, and approximately 83% are seen once. The ten top clones hold approximately 10% of the sample. Sequenced material: peripheral blood. The receptors come from a woman aged 70-85 years with acute or convalescent COVID-19.

CDR3 sequence reads: CASSLGQGAWNTEAFF. CDR3 nucleotide sequence: TGTGCCAGCAGTTTAGGACAGGGGGCATGGAACACTGAAGCTTTCTTT. The V call is TRBV6-5, the J call TRBJ1-1; 11 bases fit TRBD1. Per germline, CDR1 MNHEY and CDR2 SVGAGI. Germline trimming cut 4 bases from V and 1 base from J; bases unmatched to any gene: 5. The length of the CDR3 is 16 residues.

This chain joins TRBV7-8 and TRBJ1-6; TRBD1 matches 7 bases. Germline loops: CDR1 SGHVS, CDR2 FQNEAQ. With 5 bases clipped from V and 7 bases from J, the junction kept 8 bases outside the gene matches. The CDR3 spans 15 residues. The CDR3 loop is CASSERGQLNSPLHF. CDR3 DNA sequence: TGTGCCAGCAGCGAAAGGGGACAGCTGAATTCACCCCTCCACTTT.

This clone has just a few counts. The rearrangement links TRBV11-2 to TRBJ1-2; 7 bases match TRBD1. The CDR3 is 12 residues long. After removal of 4 bases from V and 8 bases from J, the junction contained 4 bases not matched to a gene. The germline V gene has CDR1 SGHAT and CDR2 FQNNGV. CDR3 amino acids: CASSSRGIGYTF. The CDR3 DNA is TGTGCCAGCAGCTCCAGGGGGATCGGCTACACCTTC.

The chain uses TRBV6-1 and TRBJ2-2; TRBD2 agrees at 8 bases. Germline V lookup: CDR1 MNHNS, CDR2 SASEGT. The CDR3 has 15 residues. V trimming: 2 bases; J trimming: 4 bases; junction bases outside the gene matches: 3. The CDR3 DNA reads TGTGCCAGCAGTGAACCCGGGGGGGTCACCGGGGAGCTGTTTTTT. Translation: CASSEPGGVTGELFF.

This chain links TRBV5-5 with TRBJ1-4; 7 positions agree with TRBD1. V gave up 0 bases and J gave up 3 bases; unmatched junction bases: 2. In germline, CDR1 is SGHKS, CDR2 YYEKEE (reference sequence). This CDR3 spans 15 amino acids. The CDR3 here is CASSLGRGANEKLFF. For the CDR3, the DNA is TGTGCCAGCAGCTTGGGCAGGGGGGCTAATGAAAAACTGTTTTTT.

The rearrangement uses TRBV10-2 and TRBJ2-7; 13 bases fit TRBD2. Germline assignment: CDR1 WSHSY and CDR2 SAAADI. The CDR3 length is 12 residues. The CDR3 spells CASSDPGLAGMV. Written as DNA, the CDR3 is TGCGCCAGCAGTGACCCGGGACTAGCGGGAATGGTC.

The chain is built from TRBV5-4 and TRBJ2-5; weak D call: TRBD1 (5 bases). V lost 0 bases to trimming and J lost 2 bases, with 14 bases between them. Germline V CDR1 and CDR2: SGHNT, YYREEE (reference sequence). This CDR3 spans 16 amino acids. CDR3 nucleotide sequence: TGTGCCAGCAGCTTGGGGGGCTTAGCTAAACAAGAGACCCAGTACTTC. It translates to CASSLGGLAKQETQYF. The entire variable domain, with the rest obtained from reference TRBV5-4 and TRBJ2-5, is as follows: ETGVTQSPTHLIKTRGQQVTLRCSSQSGHNTVSWYQQALGQGPQFIFQYYREEENGRGNFPPRFSGLQFPNYSSELNVNALELDDSALYLCASSLGGLAKQETQYFGPGTRLLVL.

The chain combines TRBV5-5 with TRBJ2-1; 7 bases agree with TRBD2. The V gene's germline CDR1 is SGHKS and CDR2 YYEKEE (reference sequence). V was clipped by 4 bases and J by 8 bases; unmatched bases: 12. The CDR3 sequence is 15 residues long. The CDR3 region has the DNA TGTGCCAGCAGCCCCCTGGGAGGGAACAAGGATGAGCAGTTCTTC. Protein sequence: CASSPLGGNKDEQFF.

This chain joins TRBV29-1 and TRBJ1-2; 9 bases line up with TRBD1. After removal of 6 bases from V and 4 bases from J, the junction contained 6 bases not matched to a gene. The CDR3 consists of 13 residues. From germline, CDR1 is SQVTM and CDR2 ANQGSEA. The CDR3 DNA is TGCAGCGTGATGGGACAGGGCGTCTATGGCTACACCTTC. Amino acids: CSVMGQGVYGYTF. Combining the CDR3 with reference TRBV29-1 and TRBJ1-2 gives the whole variable domain SAVISQKPSRDICQRGTSLTIQCQVDSQVTMMFWYRQQPGQSLTLIATANQGSEATYESGFVIDKFPISRPNLTFSTLTVSNMSPEDSSIYLCSVMGQGVYGYTFGSGTRLTVV.

The chain couples TRBV4-1 to TRBJ1-2; no clear D gene. Per the germline V gene, CDR1 is MGHRA and CDR2 is YSYEKL. The CDR3 is 13 residues long. Trimming stripped 4 bases from V and 8 bases from J, with 14 bases between. The CDR3 nucleotides read TGCGCCAGCAGCCCCGGCACGGGTTGGGGCTACACCTTC. Translating gives CASSPGTGWGYTF.

The rearrangement links TRBV4-1 to TRBJ1-5; D is possibly TRBD1 (6 bases). CDR3 length: 15 amino acids. CDR1 is MGHRA and CDR2 is YSYEKL in the germline V gene. The V end was cut by 1 base, the J end by 5 bases, with 12 bases between. In DNA form, the CDR3 reads TGCGCCAGCAGCCAAGTTGGCAGGGGCTATCAGCCCCAGCATTTT. Amino acids: CASSQVGRGYQPQHF.

As regards this clone: Other DNA sequences from this sample encode an identical CDR3 as well. The V gene is TRBV7-9, the J gene TRBJ2-1; possibly TRBD2 for D (6 bases). The CDR3 has 14 amino acids. V lost 0 bases, J lost 3 bases, and 6 bases lay in between. CDR1 and CDR2 (germline): SEHNR, FQNEAQ (reference sequence). Written as DNA, the CDR3 is TGTGCCAGCAGCTTAGCGGGGGGCTACAATGAGCAGTTCTTC. This translates into CASSLAGGYNEQFF.

This clone appeared a single time. The chain joins TRBV10-1 to TRBJ2-5, with D tentatively TRBD2 (6 bases). Germline CDR1 is WNHNN and CDR2 is SYGVQD (reference sequence). The CDR3 runs to 15 residues. Trimming took 0 bases from V and 4 from J, leaving 12 bases between them. As DNA, the CDR3 is TGCGCCAGCAGTGAGTCGGATGGAGGGGCAGAGACCCAGTACTTC. Translating it yields CASSESDGGAETQYF.

The V call is TRBV7-9, the J call TRBJ2-7; a weak D match, TRBD2 (6 bases). The CDR3 length is 13 residues. V gave up 5 bases and J gave up 6 bases, with 14 bases separating them. CDR1 is SEHNR, CDR2 FQNEAQ, per germline (reference sequence). In nucleotides, the CDR3 is TGTGCCAGCAGCGACGGGACTTCGACCGAGCAGTACTTC. It encodes CASSDGTSTEQYF.

The chain is built from TRBV5-6 and TRBJ1-2; 7 bases line up with TRBD1. Per the germline V gene, CDR1 is SGHDT and CDR2 is YYEEEE. V shed 4 bases, J shed 8 bases, and the junction held 14 bases outside the gene matches. This CDR3 spans 15 amino acids. The CDR3 here is CASSRGQVWGVGYTF. CDR3 in DNA: TGTGCCAGCAGCCGTGGACAGGTCTGGGGGGTCGGCTACACCTTC.

The chain joins TRBV24-1 to TRBJ1-1; 8 bases map to TRBD1. With V trimmed by 4 bases and J by 3 bases, 9 bases remained unmatched. The germline CDR1 and CDR2 sequences are KGHDR and SFDVKD. CDR3 size: 16 residues. The CDR3 sequence is CATSDPGQGGDTEAFF. DNA of the CDR3: TGTGCCACCAGTGACCCCGGACAGGGAGGGGACACTGAAGCTTTCTTT.

The rearrangement joins TRBV5-4 to TRBJ2-7; 8 positions agree with TRBD2. V was pared by 1 base and J by 3 bases, with 3 bases of the junction left unmatched. Per germline, CDR1 SGHNT and CDR2 YYREEE (reference sequence). The CDR3 is made up of 14 amino acids. The CDR3 sequence: CASSLIGGDYEQYF. In DNA, the CDR3 is TGTGCCAGCAGCTTGATCGGGGGGGACTACGAGCAGTACTTC. The whole variable domain, remainder taken from reference TRBV5-4 and TRBJ2-7, is ETGVTQSPTHLIKTRGQQVTLRCSSQSGHNTVSWYQQALGQGPQFIFQYYREEENGRGNFPPRFSGLQFPNYSSELNVNALELDDSALYLCASSLIGGDYEQYFGPGTRLTVT.

V usage is TRBV10-2 and J usage is TRBJ2-2; the match to TRBD1 covers 8 bases. This CDR3 is built from 14 residues. The junction had 5 bases not matched to a gene; V was cut back by 6 bases and J by 5 bases. Germline assignment: CDR1 WSHSY and CDR2 SAAADI. The CDR3 is CASRGQATTGELFF. DNA for the CDR3: TGCGCCAGCAGGGGACAGGCGACTACCGGGGAGCTGTTTTTT.

This chain links TRBV5-5 with TRBJ2-7; 11 nucleotides match TRBD1. The J segment lost 3 bases and the V segment lost 0 bases, leaving 8 bases of the junction unmatched. Germline V lookup: CDR1 SGHKS, CDR2 YYEKEE (reference sequence). This CDR3 is 17 amino acids long. The DNA for the CDR3 is TGTGCCAGCAGCTTGGAATTCTATGGGACAGGGGGCTACGAGCAGTACTTC. Its translation is CASSLEFYGTGGYEQYF.

This chain joins TRBV19 and TRBJ1-5; the D gene is possibly TRBD1 (5 bases). This CDR3 has 14 residues. Per the germline V gene, CDR1 is LNHDA and CDR2 is SQIVND (reference sequence). V lost 6 bases to trimming and J lost 2 bases, with 11 bases between them. The CDR3 is CASRRAQGNQPQHF. The CDR3 DNA reads as TGTGCCAGTAGACGGGCACAGGGCAATCAGCCCCAGCATTTT. The full variable domain, in which reference TRBV19 and TRBJ1-5 provide the parts outside the CDR3, is DGGITQSPKYLFRKEGQNVTLSCEQNLNHDAMYWYRQDPGQGLRLIYYSQIVNDFQKGDIAEGYSVSREKKESFPLTVTSAQKNPTAFYLCASRRAQGNQPQHFGDGTRLSIL.

The table lists this clone with a count of one. CDR3 protein: CATSPGGTGNRNEQFF. Here the CDR3 DNA reads TGTGCCACCAGTCCCGGAGGGACAGGGAATCGCAATGAGCAGTTCTTC. The V gene is TRBV24-1, the J gene TRBJ2-1, with 9 bases fitting TRBD1. Trimming cost V 6 bases and J 6 bases; bases outside gene matches: 11. Germline V gene sequence: CDR1 KGHDR, CDR2 SFDVKD. The CDR3 consists of 16 residues.

The chain uses TRBV4-2 and TRBJ2-2, with D perhaps TRBD2 (5 bases). CDR3 length: 17 residues. The germline CDR1 and CDR2 sequences are LGHNA and YNFKEQ. Trimming took 2 bases from V and 6 from J, leaving 19 bases between them. The CDR3 nucleotides are TGTGCCAGCAGCCAAAGTTCCTACGGAGGTCGGGCCGGGGAGCTGTTTTTT. Its protein is CASSQSSYGGRAGELFF.

The V and J genes are TRBV5-1 and TRBJ2-7, with D perhaps TRBD2 (5 bases). The germline V gene encodes CDR1 SGHRS and CDR2 YFSETQ. The ends were cut back, 0 bases at V and 7 bases at J, with 8 bases in the middle. This CDR3 is 12 amino acids long. CDR3 amino acids: CASSLVGGEQYF. CDR3 DNA sequence: TGCGCCAGCAGCTTGGTAGGCGGGGAGCAGTACTTC. The whole variable domain, remainder taken from reference TRBV5-1 and TRBJ2-7, is KAGVTQTPRYLIKTRGQQVTLSCSPISGHRSVSWYQQTPGQGLQFLFEYFSETQRNKGNFPGRFSGRQFSNSRSEMNVSTLELGDSALYLCASSLVGGEQYFGPGTRLTVT.

This clone turned up a few times. The rearrangement uses TRBV7-9 and TRBJ2-5; 7 positions agree with TRBD1. The CDR3 is 14 residues long. V shed 1 base and J 1 base; nucleotides not matched to a gene: 0. CDR1 is SEHNR, CDR2 FQNEAQ, per germline (reference sequence). CDR3 in amino acids: CASSLGQGQETQYF. The CDR3 nucleotides are TGTGCCAGCAGCTTAGGACAGGGCCAAGAGACCCAGTACTTC. Combining the CDR3 with reference TRBV7-9 and TRBJ2-5 gives the whole variable domain DTGVSQNPRHKITKRGQNVTFRCDPISEHNRLYWYRQTLGQGPEFLTYFQNEAQLEKSRLLSDRFSAERPKGSFSTLEIQRTEQGDSAMYLCASSLGQGQETQYFGPGTRLLVL.

The chain uses TRBV7-9 and TRBJ2-1; 9 bases line up with TRBD2. This CDR3 has 13 amino acids. Germline lookup yields CDR1 SEHNR and CDR2 FQNEAQ (reference sequence). V dropped 7 bases and J dropped 10; count of bases not matched to a gene: 8. CDR3 coding DNA: TGTGCCAGCAAATCTAGCGGGGCCGGCGAGCAGTTCTTC. Translation: CASKSSGAGEQFF.

The chain recombines TRBV18 with TRBJ1-1, with 7 bases identical to TRBD1. CDR3 length: 14 residues. Germline CDR1 is KGHSH and CDR2 is LQKENI. The J segment lost 2 bases and the V segment lost 6 bases, leaving 6 bases of the junction unmatched. DNA of the CDR3: TGTGCCAGCTCGCCGACAGGGTCAAACACTGAAGCTTTCTTT. This translates into CASSPTGSNTEAFF.